The 22 T cell receptor beta chains below were found in one sample sequenced in a study of cytomegalovirus exposure and HLA in healthy donors. The PCR used 60 Vbeta and 13 Jbeta primers. Only in-frame clones appear in the TCRdb table, and some are missing; sequencing was by immunoSEQ multiplex PCR. The table records fewer than 200,000 clones, 75% to 85% of them present only once. Sequencing was carried out using PBMCs. The receptors were sampled from a female donor in good health and CMV-seronegative.

The sample holds a few counts of this clone. The V and J genes are TRBV29-1 and TRBJ2-7; D gene ambiguous. This CDR3 has 12 amino acids. CDR1 SQVTM and CDR2 ANQGSEA come from the germline V gene. V shed 7 bases and J shed 3 bases, with 13 bases lying between them. The CDR3 sequence: CSAEAGFYEQYF. In DNA form, the CDR3 reads TGCAGCGCCGAGGCCGGATTCTACGAGCAGTACTTC.

The chain combines TRBV4-1 with TRBJ1-4; D remains unclear. This CDR3 spans 12 amino acids. Germline V gives CDR1 MGHRA, CDR2 YSYEKL. Deletions cut 1 base from V and 7 bases from J, with 4 bases between. The CDR3 bases are TGCGCCAGCAGCCAAGTATTTGAAAAACTGTTTTTT. Amino acids: CASSQVFEKLFF.

V and J are TRBV4-2 and TRBJ1-4; maybe TRBD1 (6 bases). CDR3 size: 12 residues. The V end lost 4 bases, the J end lost 7 bases, and 7 bases lay between the germline ends. Germline assignment: CDR1 LGHNA and CDR2 YNFKEQ. CDR3 DNA: TGTGCCAGCAGCCCAGGGGCTGAAAAACTGTTTTTT. It is translated as CASSPGAEKLFF.

V gene TRBV25-1 combines with J gene TRBJ2-7; TRBD2 might be the D (6 bases). The CDR3 runs 14 residues. V lost 4 bases and J 3 bases, leaving 13 bases between the germline ends. CDR1 MGHDK and CDR2 SYGVNS come from the germline V gene. Here the CDR3 DNA reads TGTGCCAGCAGTGGGACGGGGGAGTTCTACGAGCAGTACTTC. As protein: CASSGTGEFYEQYF.

The V and J genes are TRBV28 and TRBJ1-2, with 8 nucleotides matching TRBD1. The CDR3 consists of 11 residues. V shed 11 bases and J 4 bases; nucleotides not matched to a gene: 3. The germline gives CDR1 MDHEN, CDR2 SYDVKM. CDR3 residues: CAVGQGYGYTF. The CDR3 DNA sequence: TGTGCCGTAGGACAGGGCTATGGCTACACCTTC.

The V and J genes are TRBV5-1 and TRBJ1-3, with a weak D call TRBD1 (5 bases). The CDR3 extends over 15 amino acids. The V end was cut by 0 bases, the J end by 0 bases, with 7 bases between. Germline V gene data show CDR1 as SGHRS and CDR2 as YFSETQ. The CDR3 is CASSLGTGSGNTIYF. The CDR3, as DNA: TGCGCCAGCAGCTTGGGTACAGGCTCTGGAAACACCATATATTTT. Together with reference TRBV5-1 and TRBJ1-3, the CDR3 gives the full variable domain: KAGVTQTPRYLIKTRGQQVTLSCSPISGHRSVSWYQQTPGQGLQFLFEYFSETQRNKGNFPGRFSGRQFSNSRSEMNVSTLELGDSALYLCASSLGTGSGNTIYFGEGSWLTVV.

The chain combines TRBV6-5 with TRBJ1-5, with TRBD1 matching over 7 bases. Losses at the gene ends were 5 bases for V and 3 bases for J; bases not matched to a gene: 4. CDR1 and CDR2 from the germline V gene are MNHEY and SVGAGI. CDR3 size: 14 residues. The CDR3 nucleotides read TGTGCCAGCAGTCCAGGACAGGCCAATCAGCCCCAGCATTTT. Translation: CASSPGQANQPQHF.

The chain recombines TRBV7-9 with TRBJ2-7; 8 nucleotides match TRBD1. The CDR3 covers 14 residues. Trimming removed 5 bases from V and 2 bases from J; junction bases left unmatched: 5. Germline values: CDR1 SEHNR, CDR2 FQNEAQ (reference sequence). Here the CDR3 reads CASSQTGEPYEQYF. CDR3 DNA sequence: TGTGCCAGCAGCCAGACAGGGGAACCCTACGAGCAGTACTTC.

The rearrangement joins TRBV4-2 to TRBJ1-1, with 7 bases fitting TRBD1. The V gene's germline CDR1 is LGHNA and CDR2 YNFKEQ. There are 15 residues in the CDR3. V shed 1 base, J shed 1 base, and the junction held 3 bases outside the gene matches. The CDR3 nucleotides are TGTGCCAGCAGCCAAGGACAGGGTTCGAACACTGAAGCTTTCTTT. It encodes CASSQGQGSNTEAFF.

V gene TRBV9 combines with J gene TRBJ2-3; D is ambiguous. Germline loops: CDR1 SGDLS, CDR2 YYNGEE. The CDR3 has 15 residues. The ends were cut back, 2 bases at V and 0 bases at J, with 10 bases in the middle. CDR3 coding DNA: TGTGCCAGCAGCGTTAGTAGTCCTAGCACAGATACGCAGTATTTT. Amino acids: CASSVSSPSTDTQYF. Drawing the rest from reference TRBV9 and TRBJ2-3, the complete variable domain is DSGVTQTPKHLITATGQRVTLRCSPRSGDLSVYWYQQSLDQGLQFLIQYYNGEERAKGNILERFSAQQFPDLHSELNLSSLELGDSALYFCASSVSSPSTDTQYFGPGTRLTVL.

This chain uses TRBV7-8 with TRBJ1-1; TRBD1 matches at 8 bases. V gave up 5 bases and J gave up 5 bases; unmatched junction bases: 16. Germline V gene data show CDR1 as SGHVS and CDR2 as FQNEAQ. The CDR3 extends over 17 amino acids. CDR3 nucleotides: TGTGCCAGCAGCCGTAGCCCCACCGGACAGGGTTGGACTGAAGCTTTCTTT. It is translated as CASSRSPTGQGWTEAFF.

V and J are TRBV4-1 and TRBJ1-5; TRBD1 matches 7 bases. V lost 4 bases, J lost 7 bases, and 7 bases stayed unmatched. This CDR3 region has 14 residues. CDR1 MGHRA and CDR2 YSYEKL come from the germline V gene. The CDR3 DNA reads as TGCGCCAGCAGCCCCCTCGGCAGGGGGCAGCCCCAGCATTTT. Amino acids: CASSPLGRGQPQHF.

This clone has a single count. The chain carries TRBV4-2 and TRBJ2-7, with a possible D match to TRBD2 (6 bases). Trimming stripped 0 bases from V and 3 bases from J, with 15 bases between. The CDR3 totals 16 residues. Germline V CDR1 and CDR2: LGHNA, YNFKEQ. For the CDR3, the DNA is TGTGCCAGCAGCCAAGATCTGACGGGGGTATTCTACGAGCAGTACTTC. Its protein is CASSQDLTGVFYEQYF.

This clone has only a few counts. The V and J genes are TRBV19 and TRBJ1-2; TRBD1 is a possible D gene (6 bases). V lost 7 bases and J 6 bases, leaving 15 bases between the germline ends. CDR3 size: 13 residues. Germline CDR1 is LNHDA and CDR2 is SQIVND (reference sequence). The CDR3 protein is CASKWHREDGYTF. DNA of the CDR3: TGTGCCAGTAAGTGGCACAGGGAAGATGGCTACACCTTC.

This chain connects TRBV4-1 to TRBJ1-1, with D possibly being TRBD1 (5 bases). Germline CDR1 is MGHRA and CDR2 is YSYEKL. The CDR3 has 15 amino acids. V was shortened by 4 bases and J by 0 bases, with 12 bases between the two germline ends. CDR3 region: CASSPHSTVNTEAFF. In DNA form, the CDR3 reads TGCGCCAGCAGCCCTCACTCGACAGTGAACACTGAAGCTTTCTTT.

In its sample, this clone was seen a few times. The rearrangement uses TRBV28 and TRBJ2-7, with TRBD1 matching 12 bases. The CDR3 loop spans 14 amino acids. The germline gives CDR1 MDHEN, CDR2 SYDVKM. Trimming cost V 7 bases and J 5 bases; bases outside gene matches: 6. CDR3 loop: CASTPGQGANEQYF. For the CDR3, the DNA is TGTGCCAGCACCCCGGGACAGGGGGCAAACGAGCAGTACTTC.

This clone was recorded only once. The chain carries TRBV11-2 and TRBJ2-1; 9 positions agree with TRBD2. J was trimmed by 2 bases and V by 2 bases; bases with no gene match: 4. The CDR3 totals 16 residues. Germline-derived CDR1 and CDR2 are SGHAT and FQNNGV. The CDR3 DNA reads as TGTGCCAGCAGCTTACTCTCTAGCGGGGCCTACAATGAGCAGTTCTTC. Protein sequence: CASSLLSSGAYNEQFF.

The chain has TRBV5-1 and TRBJ2-3; D gene ambiguous. The germline gives CDR1 SGHRS, CDR2 YFSETQ. This CDR3 spans 14 amino acids. Trimming pared 0 bases from V and 0 bases from J, leaving 5 bases between. CDR3 sequence: CASSLASSTDTQYF. The CDR3 coding sequence is TGCGCCAGCAGCTTGGCCTCTAGCACAGATACGCAGTATTTT.

The chain links TRBV4-3 to TRBJ2-3, with 11 nucleotides matching TRBD1. This CDR3 is 20 amino acids long. The V and J ends lost 1 base and 0 bases, in that order; junction bases with no gene match: 12. CDR1 is LGHNA and CDR2 is YSLEER in the germline V gene. CDR3 in DNA: TGCGCCAGCAGCCAAGGGGGAGGACAGGGGGCCCGTATTAGCACAGATACGCAGTATTTT. Translated, it gives CASSQGGGQGARISTDTQYF.

The rearrangement uses TRBV19 and TRBJ1-1; the match to TRBD1 covers 9 bases. From germline, CDR1 is LNHDA and CDR2 SQIVND (reference sequence). V dropped 5 bases and J dropped 0; count of bases not matched to a gene: 13. The CDR3 is 18 amino acids. CDR3 DNA sequence: TGTGCCAGTAGTTCCCCCGACAGGGGGAGTAGGATGAACACTGAAGCTTTCTTT. Translation gives CASSSPDRGSRMNTEAFF.

The rearrangement uses TRBV5-1 and TRBJ1-2; D call uncertain. In germline, CDR1 is SGHRS, CDR2 YFSETQ. This CDR3 has 17 amino acids. Trimming pared 2 bases from V and 4 bases from J, leaving 21 bases between. The CDR3 region is CASSLKDFDSGGYGYTF. In DNA form, the CDR3 reads TGCGCCAGCAGCTTAAAGGACTTCGATTCGGGAGGCTATGGCTACACCTTC.

The genes are TRBV12-5 and TRBJ1-4; no clear D. This CDR3 contains 17 residues. V was clipped by 5 bases and J by 3 bases, with 19 bases between them. CDR1 is LGHNT, CDR2 FRNRAP, per germline. The CDR3 coding sequence is TGTGCTAGTGGTCCCGATCCGGGATGGACGGCTAATGAAAAACTGTTTTTT. Translation gives CASGPDPGWTANEKLFF.